This paragraph covers one T cell receptor beta chain sequence. The identical CDR3 is also encoded by other nucleotide sequences in the sample. The sample originates from a study of blood T cell repertoires in COVID-19. Sequencing used immunoSEQ multiplex PCR; TCRdb keeps in-frame clones, though not all of them. The sample includes 260,000 or so clones, 87% of them seen just once. The sample was PBMCs or T cells enriched from blood (not recorded which). This sequence was found in a woman aged 30 to 39 with acute COVID-19.

CDR3 sequence: CASSIRDTNQPQHF. For the CDR3, the DNA is TGTGCCAGTAGTATTAGAGACACAAATCAGCCCCAGCATTTT. The chain couples TRBV19 to TRBJ1-5; D is ambiguous. Germline V CDR1 and CDR2: LNHDA, SQIVND (reference sequence). CDR3 size: 14 residues. V was cut by 3 bases and J by 4 bases, with 10 bases left in between. Combining the CDR3 with reference TRBV19 and TRBJ1-5 gives the whole variable domain DGGITQSPKYLFRKEGQNVTLSCEQNLNHDAMYWYRQDPGQGLRLIYYSQIVNDFQKGDIAEGYSVSREKKESFPLTVTSAQKNPTAFYLCASSIRDTNQPQHFGDGTRLSIL.